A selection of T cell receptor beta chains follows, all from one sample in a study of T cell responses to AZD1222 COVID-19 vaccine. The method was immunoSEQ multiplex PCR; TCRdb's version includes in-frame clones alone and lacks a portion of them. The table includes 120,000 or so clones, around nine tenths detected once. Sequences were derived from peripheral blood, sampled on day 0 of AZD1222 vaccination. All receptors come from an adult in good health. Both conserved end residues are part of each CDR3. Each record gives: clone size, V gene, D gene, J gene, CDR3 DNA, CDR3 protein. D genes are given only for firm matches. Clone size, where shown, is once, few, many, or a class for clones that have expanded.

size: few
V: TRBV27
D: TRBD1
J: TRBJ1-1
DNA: TGTGCCAGCAGTGGGCGGACAGGTAGGAAAAACACTGAAGCTTTCTTT
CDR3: CASSGRTGRKNTEAFF

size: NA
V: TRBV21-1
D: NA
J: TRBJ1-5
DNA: TGTGCCAGCAGCACGTGGGAGAGGGAGTGTCATCTCGCACCCTTGGCCCTTAATCAGCCCCAGCATTTT
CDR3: CASSTWERECHLAPLALNQPQHF

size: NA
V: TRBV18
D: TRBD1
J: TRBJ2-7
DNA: TGTGCCAGCTCACTCGGGACAGGGGGCAGTTACGAGCAGTACTTC
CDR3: CASSLGTGGSYEQYF

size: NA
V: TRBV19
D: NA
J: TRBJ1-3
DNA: TGTGCCAGTATCTCGACGGGCGGAAACACCATATATTTT
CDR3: CASISTGGNTIYF

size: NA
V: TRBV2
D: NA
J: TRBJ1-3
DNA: TGTGCCAGCAGAGTGATCCTCTCTGGAAACACCATATATTTT
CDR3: CASRVILSGNTIYF

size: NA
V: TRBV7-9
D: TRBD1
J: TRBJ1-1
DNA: TGTGCCAGCGGGGTGCAGGGGGCCGGTGAAGCTTTCTTT
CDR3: CASGVQGAGEAFF

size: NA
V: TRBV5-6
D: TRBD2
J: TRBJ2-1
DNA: TGTGCCAGCAGCTTTGGACTAGCTGAACTTACCTACAATGAGCAGTTCTTC
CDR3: CASSFGLAELTYNEQFF

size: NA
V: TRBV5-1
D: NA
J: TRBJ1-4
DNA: TGCGCCAGCAGCTTGCGGGCAACTAATGAAAAACTGTTTTTT
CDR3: CASSLRATNEKLFF

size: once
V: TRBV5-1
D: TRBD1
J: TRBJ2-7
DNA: TGCGCCAGCAGCCGTGGGACAGGGAATATCCACGAGCAGTACTTC
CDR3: CASSRGTGNIHEQYF

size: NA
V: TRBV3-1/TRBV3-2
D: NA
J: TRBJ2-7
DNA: TGTGCCAGCAGCCAAGAAGGACCCTTGGGGAGCTGGAGCTCCTACGAGCAGTACTTC
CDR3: CASSQEGPLGSWSSYEQYF

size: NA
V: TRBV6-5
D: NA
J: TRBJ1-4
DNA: TGTGCCAGCAGCCCAGGGACTGTGCTAGAAAAACTGTTTTTT
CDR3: CASSPGTVLEKLFF

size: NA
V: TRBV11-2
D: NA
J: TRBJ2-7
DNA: TGTGCCAGCAGGTCCGCAAGGGGCTCGGGTGAGCAGTACTTC
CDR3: CASRSARGSGEQYF

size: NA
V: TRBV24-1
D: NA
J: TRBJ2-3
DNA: TGTGCCACCAGTGATTTCCGACAGCGCACAGATACGCAGTATTTT
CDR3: CATSDFRQRTDTQYF

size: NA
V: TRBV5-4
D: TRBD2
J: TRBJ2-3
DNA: TGTGCCAGCAGCCCGTCAGCGGGAGTAGAAGATACGCAGTATTTT
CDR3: CASSPSAGVEDTQYF

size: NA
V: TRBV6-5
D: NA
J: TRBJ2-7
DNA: TGTGCCAGCGGGACGGGTGCCTACGAGCAGTACTTC
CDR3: CASGTGAYEQYF

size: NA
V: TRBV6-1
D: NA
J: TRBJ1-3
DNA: TGTGCCAGCAGTGAAGCGTGGGACGCTGGAAACACCATATATTTT
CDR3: CASSEAWDAGNTIYF

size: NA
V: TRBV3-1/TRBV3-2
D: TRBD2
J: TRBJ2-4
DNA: TGTGCCAGCAGCCTCCGGACTAGCGGGAGAGGGGACATTCAGTACTTC
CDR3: CASSLRTSGRGDIQYF

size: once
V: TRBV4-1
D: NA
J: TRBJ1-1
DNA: TGCGCCAGCAGCGGACGCTATGAGGGGACCGAAGCTTTCTTT
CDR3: CASSGRYEGTEAFF

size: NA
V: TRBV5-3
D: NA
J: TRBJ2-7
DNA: TGTGCCAGAAGCTTGGAGGGGGGGCGACAGAGAACCTTCTACGAGCAGTACTTC
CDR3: CARSLEGGRQRTFYEQYF

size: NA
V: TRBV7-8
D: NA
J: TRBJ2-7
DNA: TGTGCCAGCAGCGATCAGGGCGGGCAGTACTTC
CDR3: CASSDQGGQYF

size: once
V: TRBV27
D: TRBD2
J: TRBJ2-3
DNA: TGTGCCAGCAGACTAGCGGGGGGAATACGCACAGATACGCAGTATTTT
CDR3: CASRLAGGIRTDTQYF

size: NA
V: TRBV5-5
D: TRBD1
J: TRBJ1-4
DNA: TGTGCCAGCAACCTAGGGGGCAGCGATGAAAAACTGTTTTTT
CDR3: CASNLGGSDEKLFF

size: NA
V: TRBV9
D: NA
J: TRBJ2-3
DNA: TGTGCCAGCAGCGTAGCTAGGAGCACAGATACGCAGTATTTT
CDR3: CASSVARSTDTQYF

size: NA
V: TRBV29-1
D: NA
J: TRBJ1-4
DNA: TGCAGCGTTGGCAGGGTAGCGGAAAAACTGTTTTTT
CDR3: CSVGRVAEKLFF

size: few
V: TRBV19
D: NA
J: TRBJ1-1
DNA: TGTGCCAGTATCCCTCTTCCGGGACGGGGTAACACTGAAGCTTTCTTT
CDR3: CASIPLPGRGNTEAFF

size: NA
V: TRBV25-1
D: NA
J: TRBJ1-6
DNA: TGTGCCAGCAGTAGGGAGACGGACAATTCACCCCTCCACTTT
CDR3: CASSRETDNSPLHF

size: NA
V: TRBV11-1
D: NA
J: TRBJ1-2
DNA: TGTGCCAGCAGCCCGGCCCCAGGGGCTGGCTACACCTTC
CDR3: CASSPAPGAGYTF

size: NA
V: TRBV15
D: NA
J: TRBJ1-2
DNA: TGTGCCACCAGCAAGGGGAACAACTATGGCTACACCTTC
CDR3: CATSKGNNYGYTF